This is a list of T cell receptor beta chains from one sample in a study of blood T cell repertoires in COVID-19. Assay: immunoSEQ multiplex PCR; the TCRdb copy retains only in-frame clones and omits some. The table includes 200,000 to 250,000 clones, around 88% detected once. Sequenced sample: PBMCs or T cells enriched from blood (not recorded which). All receptors come from a woman aged 45-65 years with acute COVID-19. The conserved cysteine and the conserved F or W are not part of the CDR3 here. D genes are given only for firm matches.

d_call: -
v_call: TRBV4-2
j_call: TRBJ2-2
cdr3_length: 13
cdr3_aa: ASSQEPSYTGELF

d_call: -
v_call: TRBV19
j_call: TRBJ2-7
cdr3_length: 13
cdr3_aa: ASSIASGRGYEQY

d_call: -
v_call: TRBV27
j_call: TRBJ2-1
cdr3_length: 11
cdr3_aa: ASSLRRLNEQF

d_call: -
v_call: TRBV28
j_call: TRBJ1-2
cdr3_length: 8
cdr3_aa: ATDFFGYT

d_call: -
v_call: TRBV6-4
j_call: TRBJ2-1
cdr3_length: 13
cdr3_aa: ASSDTTRGYNEQF

d_call: -
v_call: TRBV28
j_call: TRBJ2-1
cdr3_length: 15
cdr3_aa: ASSLFRGRSVFNEQF

d_call: -
v_call: TRBV5-3
j_call: TRBJ2-1
cdr3_length: 11
cdr3_aa: ARSRQEFDEQF

d_call: -
v_call: TRBV4-1
j_call: TRBJ1-2
cdr3_length: 13
cdr3_aa: ASSQPGGPRYGYT

d_call: TRBD1
v_call: TRBV29-1
j_call: TRBJ1-2
cdr3_length: 10
cdr3_aa: SGRTGQYGYT

d_call: TRBD1
v_call: TRBV30
j_call: TRBJ2-3
cdr3_length: 12
cdr3_aa: AWAGQGTPGTQY

d_call: -
v_call: TRBV27
j_call: TRBJ1-6
cdr3_length: 10
cdr3_aa: ASSSPFSPLH

d_call: -
v_call: TRBV7-8
j_call: TRBJ1-2
cdr3_length: 11
cdr3_aa: ASSLAPGYGYT